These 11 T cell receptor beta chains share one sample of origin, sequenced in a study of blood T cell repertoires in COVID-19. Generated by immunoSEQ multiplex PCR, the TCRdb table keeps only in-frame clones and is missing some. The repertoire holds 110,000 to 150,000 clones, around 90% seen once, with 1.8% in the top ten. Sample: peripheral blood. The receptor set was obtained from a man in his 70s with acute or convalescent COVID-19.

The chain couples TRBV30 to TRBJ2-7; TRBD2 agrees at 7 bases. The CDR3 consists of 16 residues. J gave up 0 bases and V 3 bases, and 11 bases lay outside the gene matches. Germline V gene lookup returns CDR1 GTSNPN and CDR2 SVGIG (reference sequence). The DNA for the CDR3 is TGTGCCTGGAGAATTCGAGCGGGATTGGGCTCCTACGAGCAGTACTTC. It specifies CAWRIRAGLGSYEQYF.

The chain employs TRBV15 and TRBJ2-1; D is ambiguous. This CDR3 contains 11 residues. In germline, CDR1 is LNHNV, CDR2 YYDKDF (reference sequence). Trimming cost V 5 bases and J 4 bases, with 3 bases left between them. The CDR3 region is CATSSYNEQFF. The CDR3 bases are TGTGCCACCAGCTCTTACAATGAGCAGTTCTTC.

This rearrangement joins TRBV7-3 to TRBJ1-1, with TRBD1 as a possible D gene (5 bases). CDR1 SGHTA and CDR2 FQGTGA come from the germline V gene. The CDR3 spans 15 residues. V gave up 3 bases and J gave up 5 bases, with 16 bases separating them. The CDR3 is CASSFIRVRGTEAFF. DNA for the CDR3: TGTGCCAGCAGCTTCATCAGGGTGCGGGGGACTGAAGCTTTCTTT. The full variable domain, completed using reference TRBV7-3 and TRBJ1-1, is GAGVSQTPSNKVTEKGKYVELRCDPISGHTALYWYRQSLGQGPEFLIYFQGTGAADDSGLPNDRFFAVRPEGSVSTLKIQRTERGDSAVYLCASSFIRVRGTEAFFGQGTRLTVV.

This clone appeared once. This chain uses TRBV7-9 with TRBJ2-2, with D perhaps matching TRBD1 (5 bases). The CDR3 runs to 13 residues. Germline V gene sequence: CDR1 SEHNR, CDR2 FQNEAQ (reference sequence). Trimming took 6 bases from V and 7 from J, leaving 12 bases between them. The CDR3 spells CASSPRGDGELFF. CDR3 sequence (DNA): TGTGCCAGCAGTCCTAGGGGCGACGGGGAGCTGTTTTTT.

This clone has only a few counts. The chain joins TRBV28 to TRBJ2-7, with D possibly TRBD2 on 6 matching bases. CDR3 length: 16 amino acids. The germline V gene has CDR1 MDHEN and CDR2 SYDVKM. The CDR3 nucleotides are TGTGCTACTCTTTTGGGACTCCGACGGACTTCCTACGAGCAGTACTTC. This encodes CATLLGLRRTSYEQYF.

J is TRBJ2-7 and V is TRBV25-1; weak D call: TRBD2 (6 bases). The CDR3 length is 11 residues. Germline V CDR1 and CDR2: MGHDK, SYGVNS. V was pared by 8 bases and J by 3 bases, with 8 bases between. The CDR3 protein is CASGGLYEQYF. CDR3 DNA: TGTGCCAGCGGGGGACTCTACGAGCAGTACTTC.

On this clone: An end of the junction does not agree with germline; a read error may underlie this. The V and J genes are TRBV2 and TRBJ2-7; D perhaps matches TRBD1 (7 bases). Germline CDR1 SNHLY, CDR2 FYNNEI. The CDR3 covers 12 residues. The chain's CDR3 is CASREGGGVQYF. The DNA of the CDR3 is TGTGCCAGCAGGGAAGGAGGGGGCGTGCAGTACTTC.

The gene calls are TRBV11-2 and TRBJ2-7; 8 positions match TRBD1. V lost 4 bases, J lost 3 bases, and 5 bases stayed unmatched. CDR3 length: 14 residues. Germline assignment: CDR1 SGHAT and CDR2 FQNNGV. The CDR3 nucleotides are TGTGCCAGCAGCTCGTGGACAGGGTTCTACGAGCAGTACTTC. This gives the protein CASSSWTGFYEQYF. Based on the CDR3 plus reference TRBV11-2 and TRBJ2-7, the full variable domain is EAGVAQSPRYKIIEKRQSVAFWCNPISGHATLYWYQQILGQGPKLLIQFQNNGVVDDSQLPKDRFSAERLKGVDSTLKIQPAKLEDSAVYLCASSSWTGFYEQYFGPGTRLTVT.

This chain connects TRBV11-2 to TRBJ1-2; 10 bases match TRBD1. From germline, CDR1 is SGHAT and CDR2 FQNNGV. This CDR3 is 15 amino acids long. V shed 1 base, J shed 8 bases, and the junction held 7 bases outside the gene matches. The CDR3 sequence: CASSLAGQGPGGYTF. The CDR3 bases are TGTGCCAGCAGCTTAGCGGGACAGGGGCCCGGAGGCTACACCTTC.

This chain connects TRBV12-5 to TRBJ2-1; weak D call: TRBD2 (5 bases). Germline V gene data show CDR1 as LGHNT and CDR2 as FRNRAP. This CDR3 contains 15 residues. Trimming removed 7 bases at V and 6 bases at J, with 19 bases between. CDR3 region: CASATAQASSNEQFF. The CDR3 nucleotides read TGTGCTAGTGCCACCGCCCAGGCTAGCAGCAATGAGCAGTTCTTC.

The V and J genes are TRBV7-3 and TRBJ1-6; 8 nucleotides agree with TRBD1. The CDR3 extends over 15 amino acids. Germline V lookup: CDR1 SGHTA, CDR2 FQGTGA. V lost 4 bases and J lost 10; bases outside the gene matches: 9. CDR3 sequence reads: CASSSGTGSGSPLHF. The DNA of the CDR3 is TGTGCCAGCAGCTCCGGGACAGGTTCGGGCTCACCCCTCCACTTT. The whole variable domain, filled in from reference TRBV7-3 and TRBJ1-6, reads GAGVSQTPSNKVTEKGKYVELRCDPISGHTALYWYRQSLGQGPEFLIYFQGTGAADDSGLPNDRFFAVRPEGSVSTLKIQRTERGDSAVYLCASSSGTGSGSPLHFGNGTRLTVT.